This T cell receptor beta chain was profiled in a study of T cell changes during pregnancy in multiple sclerosis. Measured with immunoSEQ multiplex PCR; TCRdb has only the in-frame clones, and not every one. The data hold fewer than 75,000 clones, with just over 90% observed a single time. Here the sequenced sample was peripheral blood, taken in the second trimester of pregnancy. The receptor was derived from a female donor with multiple sclerosis, enrolled in a pregnancy study.

This CDR3 is CASRFSTGYEKLFF. In nucleotides, the CDR3 is TGTGCCAGCAGGTTTTCGACAGGATATGAAAAACTGTTTTTT. The chain carries TRBV5-6 and TRBJ1-4, with a tentative D call TRBD1 (6 bases). The germline V gene has CDR1 SGHDT and CDR2 YYEEEE. The CDR3 contains 14 residues. Trimming left V 5 bases short and J 6 bases short, with 14 bases between.